This T cell receptor beta chain emerged from a study of fetal regulatory T cell absence and autoimmunity. V was pared by 2 bases and J by 0 bases, with 9 bases between. The CDR3 extends over 14 amino acids. Germline values: CDR1 SGDLS, CDR2 YYNGEE. Study results and caveats: Some top pancreas TCR clones were over 95-fold enriched versus cord blood. Antigen-driven pancreatic autoimmunity before birth in IPEX was inferred from oligoclonal enrichment.

Some clones are missing from TCRdb's copy, which holds only in-frame ones; the method was immunoSEQ multiplex PCR. The table includes about 95,000 clones, about 78% detected once. A word on this clone: As yet, its antigen is unknown.

Sample: pancreas tissue. This receptor was taken from a male donor with IPEX syndrome. The chain couples TRBV9 to TRBJ2-7; a possible D gene is TRBD2 (6 bases). CDR3: CASSVRGSSYEQYF. For the CDR3, the DNA is TGTGCCAGCAGCGTTCGGGGGAGCTCCTACGAGCAGTACTTC. Complete variable domain (other parts from reference TRBV9 and TRBJ2-7): DSGVTQTPKHLITATGQRVTLRCSPRSGDLSVYWYQQSLDQGLQFLIQYYNGEERAKGNILERFSAQQFPDLHSELNLSSLELGDSALYFCASSVRGSSYEQYFGPGTRLTVT.